Each of the 31 T cell receptor beta chains below was sequenced from the same sample in a study of response to subunit inactivated influenza vaccine. TCRdb re-analysed the RT-PCR reads in MiXCR, keeping a single row per CDR3 protein. The sample yields 530,000 or so distinct CDR3 sequences, approximately 14% seen once. The material sequenced was PBMCs from blood, taken about 11 days after vaccination. The source is a man aged 45-65 years who received an inactivated influenza vaccine.

The V gene is TRBV11-3, the J gene TRBJ2-2, with 7 bases aligning to TRBD2. Germline V lookup: CDR1 SGHNT, CDR2 YENEEA. The CDR3 has 15 amino acids. With V trimmed by 5 bases and J by 4 bases, 7 bases remained unmatched. In DNA form, the CDR3 reads TGTGCCAGCAGCGTAGCGGGCTCGGGCACCGGGGAGCTGTTTTTT. It translates to CASSVAGSGTGELFF.

This clonotype was found a few times. V usage is TRBV12-3 or TRBV12-4 and J usage is TRBJ1-5; the D gene is possibly TRBD1 (5 bases). This CDR3 is built from 15 residues. V lost 1 base, J lost 3 bases, and 10 bases lay in between. The DNA for the CDR3 is TGTGCCAGCAGTTTAGGTAGGGACTACAATCAGCCCCAGCATTTT. Protein product: CASSLGRDYNQPQHF.

V gene TRBV24-1 combines with J gene TRBJ2-3; tentative D call: TRBD2 (6 bases). The V and J ends lost 4 bases and 1 base respectively, with 14 bases between them. From germline, CDR1 is KGHDR and CDR2 SFDVKD. This CDR3 comprises 16 residues. CDR3 nucleotides: TGTGCCACCAGTGACCCGGGGGAGCGGGGCACAGATACGCAGTATTTT. Translated: CATSDPGERGTDTQYF.

This clonotype was seen a few times. V and J are TRBV25-1 and TRBJ2-2, with D perhaps matching TRBD1 (6 bases). Germline CDR1 is MGHDK and CDR2 is SYGVNS. Between the trimmed V and J ends, which lost 4 bases and 2 bases, there was a span of 11 bases. The CDR3 runs to 15 residues. The CDR3: CASSARTANTGELFF. The CDR3, as DNA: TGTGCCAGCAGTGCTCGGACAGCTAACACCGGGGAGCTGTTTTTT. Combining the CDR3 with reference TRBV25-1 and TRBJ2-2 gives the whole variable domain EADIYQTPRYLVIGTGKKITLECSQTMGHDKMYWYQQDPGMELHLIHYSYGVNSTEKGDLSSESTVSRIRTEHFPLTLESARPSHTSQYLCASSARTANTGELFFGEGSRLTVL.

The table lists this clonotype with a few counts. The chain combines TRBV5-6 with TRBJ2-3; 9 positions match TRBD1. The CDR3 sequence is 16 residues long. V lost 1 base and J lost 3; bases outside the gene matches: 6. Germline lookup yields CDR1 SGHDT and CDR2 YYEEEE. CDR3 nucleotides: TGTGCCAGCAGCTTGACAGGGGGCATTCGGACAGATACGCAGTATTTT. Translating it yields CASSLTGGIRTDTQYF.

The DNA of the CDR3 is TGTGCCAGCAGTTCCTCCGCGGACAGGGGGACTGAAGCTTTCTTT. Translated, it gives CASSSSADRGTEAFF. J is TRBJ1-1 and V is TRBV6-5; 10 bases map to TRBD1. The CDR3 spans 15 residues. J gave up 5 bases and V 4 bases, and 7 bases lay outside the gene matches. Per germline, CDR1 MNHEY and CDR2 SVGAGI.

CDR3 loop: CASSQEMTSGGLGYEQYF. Written as DNA, the CDR3 is TGCGCCAGCAGCCAAGAAATGACTAGCGGGGGACTCGGATACGAGCAGTACTTC. The chain joins TRBV4-1 to TRBJ2-7; 12 nucleotides agree with TRBD2. CDR3 length: 18 residues. CDR1 and CDR2 from the germline V gene are MGHRA and YSYEKL. The ends lost 0 bases at V and 4 bases at J; junction bases unmatched: 10.

The genes are TRBV29-1 and TRBJ2-5; the D gene is possibly TRBD2 (6 bases). Germline CDR1 reads SQVTM; CDR2 reads ANQGSEA. The CDR3 consists of 16 residues. The ends were cut back, 7 bases at V and 4 bases at J, with 25 bases in the middle. The CDR3 loop is CSGGILTGTQRETQYF. The CDR3 DNA is TGCAGCGGGGGGATTTTAACCGGGACTCAACGAGAGACCCAGTACTTC.

This rearrangement joins TRBV27 to TRBJ2-1; D is ambiguous. Germline V gene lookup returns CDR1 MNHEY and CDR2 SMNVEV (reference sequence). The CDR3 runs 12 residues. V lost 2 bases to trimming and J lost 9 bases, with 8 bases between them. CDR3 in amino acids: CASSLTGIEQFF. The CDR3 nucleotides are TGTGCCAGCAGTTTAACGGGCATTGAGCAGTTCTTC.

This clonotype was found a few times. The chain recombines TRBV10-3 with TRBJ1-1; D uncertain. Germline V gives CDR1 ENHRY, CDR2 SYGVKD. This CDR3 comprises 14 residues. V was trimmed by 4 bases and J by 0 bases, leaving 9 bases between them. CDR3 region: CAISVAALNTEAFF. CDR3 sequence (DNA): TGTGCCATCAGTGTGGCGGCTCTGAACACTGAAGCTTTCTTT.

This clonotype appeared many times. The genes are TRBV4-1 and TRBJ1-1; perhaps TRBD1 as D (6 bases). V was shortened by 1 base and J by 0 bases, with 15 bases between the two germline ends. The V gene's germline CDR1 is MGHRA and CDR2 YSYEKL. CDR3 length: 17 amino acids. Written as DNA, the CDR3 is TGCGCCAGCAGCCAAGTAGGGGGGGGACACCTGAACACTGAAGCTTTCTTT. Translated, it gives CASSQVGGGHLNTEAFF.

J is TRBJ2-3 and V is TRBV24-1; no reliable D call. Germline loops: CDR1 KGHDR, CDR2 SFDVKD. The CDR3 has 14 residues. Trimming shortened V by 3 bases and J by 1 base, and 7 bases separated the two germline ends. The DNA for the CDR3 is TGTGCCACCAGTGATATAACTCGCACAGATACGCAGTATTTT. Translated: CATSDITRTDTQYF.

This clonotype turned up a few times. The chain joins TRBV4-3 to TRBJ2-3, with 12 bases aligning to TRBD2. Germline CDR1 reads LGHNA; CDR2 reads YSLEER. V lost 0 bases to trimming and J lost 11 bases; unmatched junction nucleotides: 6. There are 15 residues in the CDR3. CDR3 DNA sequence: TGCGCCAGCAGCCAAGATCGGACTAGCGGGATTGTGCAGTATTTT. Its protein product is CASSQDRTSGIVQYF.

This sequence joins TRBV18 and TRBJ2-1; D ambiguous. This CDR3 contains 13 residues. Germline CDR1 and CDR2: KGHSH and LQKENI. The germline V and J ends were trimmed by 5 bases and 9 bases, with 14 bases remaining between them. CDR3 in DNA: TGTGCCAGCTCAGCCACGGCGGTTTCTGAGCAGTTCTTC. Protein product: CASSATAVSEQFF.

This clonotype was recorded many times. This sequence joins TRBV18 and TRBJ2-5; TRBD1 agrees at 10 bases. Germline CDR1 KGHSH, CDR2 LQKENI. V lost 0 bases to trimming and J lost 5 bases; unmatched junction nucleotides: 0. CDR3 length: 14 amino acids. This CDR3 is CASSPPGQGETQYF. The CDR3 coding sequence is TGTGCCAGCTCACCACCGGGACAGGGGGAGACCCAGTACTTC.

This sequence joins TRBV30 and TRBJ2-1, with no clear D. Germline V gives CDR1 GTSNPN, CDR2 SVGIG (reference sequence). CDR3 length equals 11 residues. Deletions cut 3 bases from V and 4 bases from J, with 4 bases between. The CDR3 is CAWSIYNEQFF. In DNA form, the CDR3 reads TGTGCCTGGAGCATTTACAATGAGCAGTTCTTC.

V and J are TRBV4-2 and TRBJ1-5; D unclear. Germline V gene data show CDR1 as LGHNA and CDR2 as YNFKEQ. Trimming took 0 bases from V and 5 from J, leaving 5 bases between them. There are 13 residues in the CDR3. The CDR3 here is CASSQDNDQPQHF. In DNA form, the CDR3 reads TGTGCCAGCAGCCAAGATAATGATCAGCCCCAGCATTTT.

This clonotype was counted between two and nine times. The rearrangement joins TRBV3-1 to TRBJ2-2, with 8 bases matching TRBD1. With 2 bases clipped from V and 10 bases from J, the junction kept 12 bases outside the gene matches. The CDR3 consists of 16 residues. Germline CDR1 LGHDT, CDR2 YNNKEL (reference sequence). The chain's CDR3 is CASSQWTGSLRQELFF. The CDR3 DNA reads as TGTGCCAGCAGCCAATGGACAGGGAGCTTACGGCAGGAGCTGTTTTTT.

The chain employs TRBV6-1 and TRBJ1-1; D unclear. CDR1 is MNHNS and CDR2 is SASEGT in the germline V gene. The V and J ends lost 4 bases and 0 bases respectively, with 9 bases between them. The CDR3 spans 14 residues. CDR3 region: CASSATVMNTEAFF. In DNA, the CDR3 is TGTGCCAGCAGTGCTACAGTTATGAACACTGAAGCTTTCTTT.

With respect to this clonotype: A read error is possible here, since a much larger clone lies one base away. The chain has TRBV30 and TRBJ2-1, with 11 bases identical to TRBD1. Germline CDR1 and CDR2: GTSNPN and SVGIG (reference sequence). The CDR3 is 14 residues long. V gave up 3 bases and J gave up 8 bases; unmatched junction bases: 6. The CDR3 coding sequence is TGTGCCTGGAGACGGACAGGGGGCGGCGATGAGCAGTTCTTC. Translated: CAWRRTGGGDEQFF.

The chain carries TRBV2 and TRBJ2-3; tentative D call: TRBD1 (6 bases). The CDR3 contains 15 residues. The germline V gene has CDR1 SNHLY and CDR2 FYNNEI. Trimming left V 1 base short and J 0 bases short, with 8 bases between. The DNA of the CDR3 is TGTGCCAGCAGTGAAGACAGGGCTAGCACAGATACGCAGTATTTT. It specifies CASSEDRASTDTQYF. The variable domain in full, completed from reference TRBV2 and TRBJ2-3, reads EPEVTQTPSHQVTQMGQEVILRCVPISNHLYFYWYRQILGQKVEFLVSFYNNEISEKSEIFDDQFSVERPDGSNFTLKIRSTKLEDSAMYFCASSEDRASTDTQYFGPGTRLTVL.

Only a few counts were recorded for this clonotype. J is TRBJ2-7 and V is TRBV20-1, with D unclear. Per germline, CDR1 DFQATT and CDR2 SNEGSKA (reference sequence). This CDR3 has 16 residues. V shed 1 base and J shed 0 bases, with 16 bases lying between them. Written as DNA, the CDR3 is TGCAGTGCTAGAGCCGACGCTAGTTACTTCTCCTACGAGCAGTACTTC. Residues: CSARADASYFSYEQYF.

This chain connects TRBV11-2 to TRBJ2-1, with D possibly matching TRBD1 (5 bases). V shed 0 bases and J shed 8 bases, with 17 bases lying between them. Germline V gene data show CDR1 as SGHAT and CDR2 as FQNNGV. This CDR3 is 16 amino acids long. The CDR3 protein is CASSLDFRDLNDEQFF. The CDR3, as DNA: TGTGCCAGCAGCTTAGATTTCAGGGATCTGAACGATGAGCAGTTCTTC.

The chain is built from TRBV20-1 and TRBJ1-1; no firm D call. Germline V CDR1 and CDR2: DFQATT, SNEGSKA (reference sequence). V lost 0 bases, J lost 2 bases, and 10 bases lay in between. This CDR3 has 14 amino acids. CDR3 region: CSARDVIPNTEAFF. CDR3 sequence (DNA): TGCAGTGCTAGAGATGTAATCCCCAACACTGAAGCTTTCTTT.

This clonotype was recorded a few times. The chain employs TRBV18 and TRBJ1-2; 10 nucleotides line up with TRBD1. The junction had 9 bases not matched to a gene; V was cut back by 0 bases and J by 8 bases. CDR1 KGHSH and CDR2 LQKENI come from the germline V gene. This CDR3 comprises 16 residues. As DNA, the CDR3 is TGTGCCAGCTCACCACCGTCTGACAGGGGGCGTAAAGGCTACACCTTC. It yields the protein CASSPPSDRGRKGYTF.

The gene calls are TRBV2 and TRBJ2-2; D might be TRBD2 (5 bases). Germline-derived CDR1 and CDR2 are SNHLY and FYNNEI. This CDR3 has 15 amino acids. Trimming cost V 7 bases and J 2 bases, with 14 bases left between them. CDR3 amino acids: CASIRGSANTGELFF. The CDR3 DNA sequence: TGTGCCAGCATTCGGGGTAGCGCAAACACCGGGGAGCTGTTTTTT.

This clonotype was counted only a few times. The chain couples TRBV28 to TRBJ2-7, with 11 bases aligning to TRBD2. Trimming at V came to 5 bases and at J to 2 bases, leaving 17 bases not matched to a gene. Germline V lookup: CDR1 MDHEN, CDR2 SYDVKM. The CDR3 consists of 19 residues. CDR3 sequence reads: CASSPRTSGRGKGTYEQYF. CDR3 nucleotide sequence: TGTGCCAGCAGTCCTAGGACTAGCGGGCGTGGAAAGGGGACCTACGAGCAGTACTTC.

This clonotype was found many times. The genes are TRBV7-9 and TRBJ1-2; no clear D gene. This CDR3 region has 13 residues. Trimming pared 5 bases from V and 7 bases from J, leaving 14 bases between. From germline, CDR1 is SEHNR and CDR2 FQNEAQ (reference sequence). This chain's CDR3 is CASSPDTRAGYTF. CDR3 nucleotide sequence: TGTGCCAGCAGCCCCGACACGAGGGCTGGCTACACCTTC.

V usage is TRBV7-2 and J usage is TRBJ2-5; 8 bases align to TRBD2. Germline CDR1 SGHTA, CDR2 FQGNSA. With V trimmed by 5 bases and J by 5 bases, 7 bases remained unmatched. The CDR3 is made up of 14 amino acids. The CDR3 loop reads CASSPGGARETQYF. CDR3 nucleotides: TGTGCCAGCAGCCCGGGGGGGGCCCGTGAGACCCAGTACTTC. The variable domain in full, with the rest retrieved from reference TRBV7-2 and TRBJ2-5, is GAGVSQSPSNKVTEKGKDVELRCDPISGHTALYWYRQSLGQGLEFLIYFQGNSAPDKSGLPSDRFSAERTGGSVSTLTIQRTQQEDSAVYLCASSPGGARETQYFGPGTRLLVL.

This clonotype was picked up many times. The chain is built from TRBV30 and TRBJ1-6; D uncertain. V was cut by 3 bases and J by 9 bases, with 12 bases left in between. CDR3 length equals 13 residues. Germline lookup yields CDR1 GTSNPN and CDR2 SVGIG (reference sequence). CDR3 DNA: TGTGCCTGGAGCATTGGGTTTGGTTCACCCCTCCACTTT. Translation: CAWSIGFGSPLHF.

This clonotype was seen at least ten times. The V and J genes are TRBV20-1 and TRBJ2-2, with TRBD2 matching 7 bases. With V trimmed by 5 bases and J by 6 bases, 9 bases remained unmatched. Germline V gives CDR1 DFQATT, CDR2 SNEGSKA (reference sequence). The CDR3 loop spans 14 amino acids. The CDR3 here is CSAPRRGGSGELFF. CDR3 DNA sequence: TGCAGTGCTCCGAGAAGGGGAGGGTCCGGGGAGCTGTTTTTT.